The clone carrying this T cell receptor beta chain was observed once. The sample is drawn from a study of CD8+CD57+ T cells in acquired aplastic anemia. Germline CDR1 is SGDLS and CDR2 is YYNGEE. V dropped 5 bases and J dropped 8 bases, with 13 bases sitting between them. The CDR3 spans 13 residues. Patients picked for sequencing had shown CD8+CD57+ cell expansion detected by flow cytometry. Severe acquired aplastic anemia was diagnosed in all patients. The template used for profiling TCR beta VDJ and CDR3 was genomic DNA. TCRdb itself ran the reads through MiXCR, one entry per CDR3 protein. The sample has hundreds of thousands of distinct CDR3 sequences; roughly 34% are singletons.

The specimen was sorted CD4+, CD8+, or CD8+CD57+ T cells (not recorded which) from PBMCs. The chain combines TRBV9 with TRBJ1-4, with D hard to call. The TCR comes from a human donor with aplastic anemia. The CDR3 nucleotides read TGTGCCAGCAGTGAACTAGTTGGGGAAAAACTGTTTTTT. Encoded protein: CASSELVGEKLFF.